This is a list of T cell receptor beta chains from one sample in a study of blood T cell repertoires in COVID-19. This table comes from immunoSEQ multiplex PCR, and its TCRdb copy is limited to in-frame clones, with some not included. The sample records 130,000 or so clones, 82% being singletons. The material sequenced was peripheral blood. Receptors were obtained from a woman aged 70-85 years with acute or convalescent COVID-19. CDR3s include the opening cysteine and the closing phenylalanine or tryptophan. D genes are given only for firm matches. The size field is filled for only some rows; it gives once, few, many or a size class.

cdr3_length	v_call	d_call	clone_size	j_call	cdr3_aa	cdr3_nt
15	TRBV11-3	.	few	TRBJ1-2	CASSPTYALLYGYTF	TGTGCCAGCAGCCCGACATACGCCCTCCTCTATGGCTACACCTTC
17	TRBV19	.	.	TRBJ1-2	CASSIDRPGREVYGYTF	TGTGCCAGTAGTATAGATCGGCCAGGGAGGGAGGTCTATGGCTACACCTTC
17	TRBV5-5	.	.	TRBJ2-3	CASSLAPQGGSTDTQYF	TGTGCCAGCAGCTTGGCCCCACAGGGCGGAAGCACAGATACGCAGTATTTT
14	TRBV5-6	.	.	TRBJ2-1	CASSFGLAGNEQFF	TGTGCCAGCAGCTTTGGTCTAGCAGGCAATGAGCAGTTCTTC
12	TRBV7-2	.	.	TRBJ2-5	CASSSLLGTQYF	TGTGCCAGCAGCTCACTATTGGGGACCCAGTACTTC
16	TRBV4-2	.	few	TRBJ1-3	CASSQDGAGTGNTIYF	TGTGCCAGCAGCCAAGATGGGGCAGGGACTGGAAACACCATATATTTT
15	TRBV4-2	.	once	TRBJ1-1	CASSQVGGESTEAFF	TGTGCCAGCAGCCAAGTGGGGGGTGAGTCCACTGAAGCTTTCTTT
13	TRBV5-4	.	.	TRBJ2-3	CASSRDPGDTQYF	TGTGCCAGCAGCAGAGACCCGGGAGATACGCAGTATTTT
11	TRBV25-1	.	.	TRBJ1-6	CASSQSRSLHF	TGTGCCAGCAGTCAATCGCGTTCCCTCCACTTT
13	TRBV6-5	.	.	TRBJ1-1	CATWRGANTEAFF	TGTGCCACCTGGAGGGGCGCGAACACTGAAGCTTTCTTT
16	TRBV4-2	.	.	TRBJ1-1	CASSQDRGGPNTEAFF	TGTGCCAGCAGCCAAGATCGGGGAGGCCCGAACACTGAAGCTTTCTTT
19	TRBV1	.	.	TRBJ1-6	CTSSQAPCTDRPGGSPLHF	TGCACCAGCAGCCAAGCTCCCTGCACTGACAGGCCAGGAGGTTCACCCCTCCACTTT
13	TRBV9	TRBD2	.	TRBJ2-5	CASSVAGGETQYF	TGTGCCAGCAGCGTAGCGGGGGGAGAGACCCAGTACTTC
16	TRBV10-3	TRBD1	.	TRBJ1-1	CAISESGDRGNTEAFF	TGTGCCATCAGTGAGTCCGGCGACAGGGGAAACACTGAAGCTTTCTTT
14	TRBV5-1	.	.	TRBJ2-2	CASSLGQFTGELFF	TGCGCCAGCAGCTTGGGTCAATTCACCGGGGAGCTGTTTTTT
16	TRBV11-3	TRBD2	.	TRBJ2-2	CASSLMGGRNTGELFF	TGTGCCAGCAGCCTGATGGGGGGGAGGAACACCGGGGAGCTGTTTTTT
16	TRBV19	.	.	TRBJ1-2	CASSLLQGSTIYGYTF	TGTGCCAGTAGTCTTCTCCAGGGATCCACGATCTATGGCTACACCTTC
16	TRBV5-8	.	.	TRBJ2-5	CASSLAYGSPRETQYF	TGTGCCAGCAGCTTGGCGTACGGGTCGCCGAGGGAGACCCAGTACTTC